This T cell receptor beta chain is from a study of CD8 T cells in Susac syndrome (dated 2019 in TCRdb). Notes on the research overall: Repertoire sequencing was used to test whether CD8+ T cell activation and differentiation in Susac syndrome was antigen driven. The study compared CD8+ T cell repertoire clonality among approximately twelve healthy donors, 14 Susac syndrome patients and roughly 16 multiple sclerosis patients. Overall study results and their limits: The study acknowledged that relatively few individuals were included in the TCR sequencing and HLA analysis.

Peripheral blood CD8+ and CD4+ T cells from healthy donors, Susac syndrome patients and multiple sclerosis patients were profiled using high-throughput TCR beta sequencing. Multiple sclerosis controls were treatment-naive patients with stable or active relapsing-remitting disease fulfilling revised McDonald criteria. Bulk CD8+ and CD4+ T cells were purified by magnetic negative isolation, whereas CD8+ TEMRA cells were enriched by FACS. Blood was collected in EDTA tubes and processed within 24 hours, with PBMCs isolated through density gradient centrifugation. PBMCs destined for TCR sequencing were cryopreserved in liquid nitrogen and later thawed in a 37 °C water bath. Purity of sorted or isolated CD4+, CD8+ and CD8+ TEMRA cells was at least 90%. CDR1 and CDR2, looked up from the germline V gene, are MNHEY and SVGAGI. From the cysteine through the phenylalanine, the CDR3 covers 19 amino acids. Only CDR3 DNA is held: 57 bases, read in frame from base 1. Unmatched junction bases come to 4, with V trimmed by 0 bases and J by 1 base.

Regarding this clonotype: Its antigen remains unidentified. Base qualities are not recorded, but no much larger clone differs from it by a single base.

RNA was extracted using the RNeasy kit, and roughly 0.5 to 1 microgram was reverse transcribed with random hexamers. The immunoSEQ multiplex PCR assay, covering 54 Vbeta and 13 Jbeta segments, was used to amplify TCR beta CDR3 regions. PCR amplification bias was corrected using a synthetic template baseline for primer optimization and computational correction. From the authors' description of their analysis: Reads were annotated to V, D and J genes per IMGT and analyzed with immunoSEQ Analyzer, keeping only productive sequences. Clonality was computed as one minus Shannon entropy normalized by log2 of the number of productive unique sequences. For each patient and control, public and private clones were evaluated among the 100 most prevalent clones. Clones were defined as Susac-specific if absent from the healthy and MS cohorts, from some 1,000 published viral clones and from other ImmuneACCESS disease sequences. TCRdb applied fastp at Q25 and MiXCR to the public reads, then kept only in-frame beta chains. One record per CDR3 amino acid sequence lists the most common genes and DNA. These V and J calls originate from TCRdb's pipeline instead of the authors' own analysis. A total of about 73,000 distinct CDR3 sequences appear in this sample, about 94% of them only once. Clones ranked in the top ten supply just under 0.4% of the sample.

The sample taken for sequencing was CD8+ T cells from PBMCs. The receptor's source is a human donor with multiple sclerosis. The rearranged segments are TRBV6-5 and TRBJ2-1, with 15 middle bases fitting TRBD2. Read as DNA, the sequence is TGTGCCAGCAGTTACTCCGGGACTAGCGGGAGGAGGTCCTACAATGAGCAGTTCTTC. This is translated as CASSYSGTSGRRSYNEQFF.